This is a list of T cell receptor beta chains from one sample in a study of blood T cell repertoires in COVID-19. Produced via immunoSEQ multiplex PCR; TCRdb's table is partial and in-frame only. The sample shows 150,000 to 200,000 clones, 70% to 90% of them seen only once. The specimen was peripheral blood. Source of these receptors: a woman in her seventies with acute or convalescent COVID-19. Each CDR3 is given with its conserved first and last residue. D genes are given only for firm matches. The size of a clone is reported for some rows only, either as once, few or many, or as a class for expanded clones.

TRBJ1-6,.,TRBV25-1,.,TGTGCCAGCAGTCGAAGAGGACACAGCTCCTATAATTCACCCCTCCACTTT,CASSRRGHSSYNSPLHF
TRBJ2-2,TRBD2,TRBV7-9,.,TGTGCCAGGTCAGGGAGGGAAAACACCGGGGAGCTGTTTTTT,CARSGRENTGELFF
TRBJ2-3,TRBD1,TRBV15,few,TGTGCCACCAGCGCTAAAGGGACAGGGGGATTCGATACGCAGTATTTT,CATSAKGTGGFDTQYF
TRBJ2-1,.,TRBV24-1,.,TGTGCCACCAGTGATTTACGGGTATACAATGAGCAGTTCTTC,CATSDLRVYNEQFF
TRBJ2-3,TRBD2,TRBV15,.,TGTGCCACCAGCAGAGAGAGCGGGAATACGCAGTATTTT,CATSRESGNTQYF
TRBJ2-3,.,TRBV5-1,.,TGCGCCAGCAAAATTCAGGGCACTAGCACAGATACGCAGTATTTT,CASKIQGTSTDTQYF
TRBJ2-3,TRBD2,TRBV29-1,few,TGCAGCGCTAAGAGGGAGGGACGGACAGATACGCAGTATTTT,CSAKREGRTDTQYF
TRBJ1-2,.,TRBV7-9,.,TGTGCCAGCAGCTTTATCCAGGGTGTTAACTATGGCTACACCTTC,CASSFIQGVNYGYTF
TRBJ1-1,.,TRBV9,.,TGTGCCAGCAGCGTCAGGGCACACACAATGAACACTGAAGCTTTCTTT,CASSVRAHTMNTEAFF
TRBJ1-5,TRBD1,TRBV2,.,TGTGCCAGCACTAGGGACAGGGCCGTACGCAATCAGCCCCAGCATTTT,CASTRDRAVRNQPQHF
TRBJ1-1,.,TRBV6-6,.,TGTGCCAGCAGTTATTTTATCGGGGGATTGAACACTGAAGCTTTCTTT,CASSYFIGGLNTEAFF
TRBJ1-1,.,TRBV9,.,TGTGCCAGCAGCGTAGAGAGCAGCCAGAGGCCCATGAACACTGAAGCTTTCTTT,CASSVESSQRPMNTEAFF
TRBJ2-7,TRBD2,TRBV5-3,.,TGTGCCAGAAGCTTGGAAGGGGCGCTAGCGGGCATCTCCTACGAGCAGTACTTC,CARSLEGALAGISYEQYF
TRBJ1-3,TRBD1,TRBV2,.,TGTGCCAGCAGGCACAGGGGGGCTGGAAACACCATATATTTT,CASRHRGAGNTIYF
TRBJ1-2,TRBD1,TRBV28,.,TGTGCCAGCAGGCCCTCAGGGGGCTATGGCTACACCTTC,CASRPSGGYGYTF
TRBJ1-5,.,TRBV19,.,TGTGCCAGTAGTATAGCCCAGGGGCCCTCCAATCAGCCCCAGCATTTT,CASSIAQGPSNQPQHF
TRBJ2-3,.,TRBV6-5,.,TGTGCCAGCAAGAGTCTGGGGGGAGATACGCAGTATTTT,CASKSLGGDTQYF
TRBJ1-4,.,TRBV6-4,few,TGTGCCAGCAGTGAACTAAATGAAAAACTGTTTTTT,CASSELNEKLFF
TRBJ2-2,TRBD2,TRBV12-5,once,TGTGCTAGTGGTTTATTTCGACTAGCGGGAGGGATCCGCACCGGGGAGCTGTTTTTT,CASGLFRLAGGIRTGELFF
TRBJ2-7,.,TRBV4-3,.,TGCGCCAGCAGCCAGGAACCGGGACAAGGCCCCTACGAGCAGTACTTC,CASSQEPGQGPYEQYF
TRBJ1-1,TRBD1,TRBV5-1,.,TGCGCCAGCAGCTCCAGACAGGGCACTGAAGCTTTCTTT,CASSSRQGTEAFF
TRBJ1-4,TRBD1,TRBV19,once,TGTGCCAGTACCGAGACAGGGATCCGTGAAAAACTGTTTTTT,CASTETGIREKLFF
TRBJ1-4,.,TRBV6-2/TRBV6-3,.,TGTGCCAGCAGTAAACCCGGGACACCTGAAAAACTGTTTTTT,CASSKPGTPEKLFF
TRBJ1-5,TRBD1,TRBV5-6,.,TGTGCCAGCAGCTCGACAGGGGGGATTAGCAATCAGCCCCAGCATTTT,CASSSTGGISNQPQHF
TRBJ1-6,.,TRBV13,.,TGTGCCAGCAGCTCCAGACGGAGCTCCTATAATTCACCCCTCCACTTT,CASSSRRSSYNSPLHF
TRBJ1-4,.,TRBV15,.,TGTGCCACCAGCAGAGCGGGGGGTGAAAAACTGTTTTTT,CATSRAGGEKLFF
TRBJ2-7,.,TRBV28,.,TGTGCCAGCAGTTTAAGGGGCGAGCAGTACTTC,CASSLRGEQYF
TRBJ1-6,.,TRBV19,.,TGTGCCAGTAGTATGGTACAAAATAATTCACCCCTCCACTTT,CASSMVQNNSPLHF
TRBJ1-3,.,TRBV28,.,TGTGCCAGCAGACCGACAGGATTAGGAAACACCATATATTTT,CASRPTGLGNTIYF
TRBJ2-2,.,TRBV9,.,TGTGCCAGCAGCGACTTCCCGACTCCGAACACCGGGGAGCTGTTTTTT,CASSDFPTPNTGELFF
TRBJ2-1,.,TRBV29-1,.,TGCAGCGTTGGCCGGGGCAATGAGCAGTTCTTC,CSVGRGNEQFF
TRBJ1-4,TRBD1,TRBV18,.,TGTGCCAGCTCACCGACGCAGCAGGGGGTCGGCGAAAAACTGTTTTTT,CASSPTQQGVGEKLFF
TRBJ2-3,TRBD2,TRBV2,.,TGTGCCAGCAGTGTTCTGGGCGGGGGTGCAGATACGCAGTATTTT,CASSVLGGGADTQYF
TRBJ2-2,.,TRBV6-6,.,TGTGCCAGCAGGACGGGGGTAGGGACCGGGGAGCTGTTTTTT,CASRTGVGTGELFF
TRBJ2-1,TRBD2,TRBV4-3,few,TGCGCCAGCAGCCAAGATCGGGCTAGCGGGGTCGACAATGAGCAGTTCTTC,CASSQDRASGVDNEQFF
TRBJ2-7,.,TRBV19,.,TGTGCCAGTAGTATCGTCGGAGGACCATCCTACGAGCAGTACTTC,CASSIVGGPSYEQYF
TRBJ2-5,.,TRBV20-1,.,TGCAGTGCTAGTGAAGGGGGGGTTAAGGAGACCCAGTACTTC,CSASEGGVKETQYF